Each of the 9 T cell receptor beta chains below was sequenced from the same sample in a study of OX40 agonist ivuxolimab in advanced cancers. Produced via immunoSEQ multiplex PCR; TCRdb's table is partial and in-frame only. This table has 20,000 to 25,000 clones, 65% to 85% appearing once. Material: CD4+ or CD8+ T cells sorted from blood, obtained in a trial of the OX40 agonist ivuxolimab. The source is an adult with an advanced solid tumor such as melanoma, head and neck, liver or kidney cancer.

About this clone: A junction end diverges from the germline sequence, so it may reflect a read error. This chain uses TRBV9 with TRBJ1-2, with D uncertain. The CDR3 contains 16 residues. CDR1 SGDLS and CDR2 YYNGEE come from the germline V gene. The CDR3 sequence is CASSAGEGFLIYDYTF. For the CDR3, the DNA is TGTGCCAGCAGCGCCGGAGAGGGTTTCTTAATCTATGACTACACCTTC.

This clone was counted only a few times. The chain carries TRBV19 and TRBJ1-5; maybe TRBD1 (6 bases). Germline CDR1 LNHDA, CDR2 SQIVND (reference sequence). The CDR3 is 12 residues long. V lost 3 bases and J lost 11, with 11 bases in between. The CDR3: CASSMGAAAQHF. Written as DNA, the CDR3 is TGTGCCAGTAGTATGGGGGCGGCCGCCCAGCATTTT.

The V and J genes are TRBV20-1 and TRBJ1-1; D uncertain. The CDR3 runs 11 residues. Trimming removed 1 base at V and 7 bases at J, with 7 bases between. Germline V lookup: CDR1 DFQATT, CDR2 SNEGSKA (reference sequence). The CDR3 region has the DNA TGCAGTGCTAGAGTTCAGTTTGAAGCTTTCTTT. Translation: CSARVQFEAFF.

The V and J genes are TRBV11-2 and TRBJ2-2, with D tentatively TRBD2 (5 bases). The CDR3 is made up of 17 amino acids. CDR1 and CDR2 (germline): SGHAT, FQNNGV. V lost 1 base and J 4 bases, leaving 16 bases between the germline ends. The DNA of the CDR3 is TGTGCCAGCAGCTTAGGGGCGTCGGGGAGAGGCACCGGGGAGCTGTTTTTT. It specifies CASSLGASGRGTGELFF.

The V gene is TRBV7-8, the J gene TRBJ2-2; no firm D call. V lost 3 bases, J lost 4 bases, and 6 bases lay in between. CDR1 and CDR2 (germline): SGHVS, FQNEAQ. This CDR3 spans 13 amino acids. Here the CDR3 reads CASSLDLTGELFF. CDR3 DNA: TGTGCCAGCAGCTTGGACCTCACCGGGGAGCTGTTTTTT.

This chain uses TRBV5-6 with TRBJ2-7; D unresolved. Trimming left V 3 bases short and J 4 bases short, with 14 bases between. Germline CDR1 reads SGHDT; CDR2 reads YYEEEE. CDR3 length equals 14 residues. The CDR3 protein is CASSSSGQPYEQYF. CDR3 DNA sequence: TGTGCCAGCAGCTCCTCGGGCCAGCCATACGAGCAGTACTTC.

The CDR3 is CASSLLGVTGDGGGDTQYF. In DNA, the CDR3 is TGTGCCAGCAGTTTATTGGGGGTCACGGGGGACGGAGGCGGAGATACGCAGTATTTT. The rearrangement uses TRBV27 and TRBJ2-3; tentative D call: TRBD2 (6 bases). Between the trimmed V and J ends, which lost 1 base and 5 bases, there was a span of 25 bases. Germline CDR1 is MNHEY and CDR2 is SMNVEV (reference sequence). The CDR3 length is 19 residues.

The gene calls are TRBV2 and TRBJ2-1; D unclear. The CDR3 length is 10 residues. Trimming stripped 6 bases from V and 5 bases from J, with 2 bases between. Germline CDR1 and CDR2: SNHLY and FYNNEI. This CDR3 is CASRDNEQFF. For the CDR3, the DNA is TGTGCCAGCAGGGACAATGAGCAGTTCTTC.

This chain links TRBV29-1 with TRBJ2-1; D uncertain. This CDR3 comprises 14 residues. V was cut by 6 bases and J by 3 bases, with 15 bases left in between. The germline CDR1 and CDR2 sequences are SQVTM and ANQGSEA. The CDR3 spells CSVIGRPNYNEQFF. CDR3 DNA: TGCAGCGTGATTGGCAGGCCGAACTACAATGAGCAGTTCTTC.